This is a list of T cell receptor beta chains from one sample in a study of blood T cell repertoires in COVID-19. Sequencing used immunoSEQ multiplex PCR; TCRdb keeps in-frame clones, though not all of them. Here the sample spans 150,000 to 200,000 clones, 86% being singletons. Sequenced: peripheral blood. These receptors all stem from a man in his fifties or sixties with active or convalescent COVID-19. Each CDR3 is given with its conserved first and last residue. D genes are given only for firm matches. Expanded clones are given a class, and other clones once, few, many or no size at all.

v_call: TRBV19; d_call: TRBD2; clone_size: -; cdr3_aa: CASSKTSGGTADTQYF
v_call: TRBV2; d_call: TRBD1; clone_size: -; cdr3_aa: CASTGGLGTNEKLFF
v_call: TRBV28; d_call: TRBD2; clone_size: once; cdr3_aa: CASSRRDYRSYNEQFF
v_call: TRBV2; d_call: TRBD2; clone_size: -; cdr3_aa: CASKGLAGRTGELFF
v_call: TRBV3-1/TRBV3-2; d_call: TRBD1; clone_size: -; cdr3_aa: CASSQARDRGLSGANVLTF
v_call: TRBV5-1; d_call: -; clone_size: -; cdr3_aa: CASSWSSSYEQYF
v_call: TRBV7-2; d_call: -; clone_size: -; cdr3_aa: CASSLDALVEQYF
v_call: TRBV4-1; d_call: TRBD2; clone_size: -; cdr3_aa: CASSGRSGTSGRYNEQFF
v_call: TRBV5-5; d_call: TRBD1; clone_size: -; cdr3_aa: CASSLEGTVNQPQHF
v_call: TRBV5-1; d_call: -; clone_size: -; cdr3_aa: CASTEPGRGTARYTF
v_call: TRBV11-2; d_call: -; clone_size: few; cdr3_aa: CASSPSRAVRETQYF
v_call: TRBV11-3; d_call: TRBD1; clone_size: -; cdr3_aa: CASSLTGTVGELFF
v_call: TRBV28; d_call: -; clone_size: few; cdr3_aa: CASSRRTEAFF
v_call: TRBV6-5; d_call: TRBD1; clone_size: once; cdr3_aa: CASSYSGTGVDEQFF
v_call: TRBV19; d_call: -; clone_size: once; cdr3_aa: CASTSGRGVATNEKLFF
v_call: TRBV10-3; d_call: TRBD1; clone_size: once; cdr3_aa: CATKGQGGYTGELFF
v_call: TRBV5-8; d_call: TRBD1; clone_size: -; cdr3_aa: CASSSGQLGVNTEAFF
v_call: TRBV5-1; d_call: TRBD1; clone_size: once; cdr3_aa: CASSLVGQVYNEQFF
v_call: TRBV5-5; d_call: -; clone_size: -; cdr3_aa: CASSLGRISTTTVDEQFF
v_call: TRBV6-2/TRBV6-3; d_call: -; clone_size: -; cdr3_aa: CASSRKNKNTEAFF
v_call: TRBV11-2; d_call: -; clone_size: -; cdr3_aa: CARTGFSYNEQFF
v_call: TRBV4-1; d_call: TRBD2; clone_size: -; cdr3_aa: CASSHLAGVRRETQYF
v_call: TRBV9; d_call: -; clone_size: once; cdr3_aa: CASSPSYSGITDTQYF
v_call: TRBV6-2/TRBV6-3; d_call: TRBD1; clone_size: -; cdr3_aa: CASSGPGQATDTQYF
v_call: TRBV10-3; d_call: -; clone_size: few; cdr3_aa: CAISETPGGNQPQHF